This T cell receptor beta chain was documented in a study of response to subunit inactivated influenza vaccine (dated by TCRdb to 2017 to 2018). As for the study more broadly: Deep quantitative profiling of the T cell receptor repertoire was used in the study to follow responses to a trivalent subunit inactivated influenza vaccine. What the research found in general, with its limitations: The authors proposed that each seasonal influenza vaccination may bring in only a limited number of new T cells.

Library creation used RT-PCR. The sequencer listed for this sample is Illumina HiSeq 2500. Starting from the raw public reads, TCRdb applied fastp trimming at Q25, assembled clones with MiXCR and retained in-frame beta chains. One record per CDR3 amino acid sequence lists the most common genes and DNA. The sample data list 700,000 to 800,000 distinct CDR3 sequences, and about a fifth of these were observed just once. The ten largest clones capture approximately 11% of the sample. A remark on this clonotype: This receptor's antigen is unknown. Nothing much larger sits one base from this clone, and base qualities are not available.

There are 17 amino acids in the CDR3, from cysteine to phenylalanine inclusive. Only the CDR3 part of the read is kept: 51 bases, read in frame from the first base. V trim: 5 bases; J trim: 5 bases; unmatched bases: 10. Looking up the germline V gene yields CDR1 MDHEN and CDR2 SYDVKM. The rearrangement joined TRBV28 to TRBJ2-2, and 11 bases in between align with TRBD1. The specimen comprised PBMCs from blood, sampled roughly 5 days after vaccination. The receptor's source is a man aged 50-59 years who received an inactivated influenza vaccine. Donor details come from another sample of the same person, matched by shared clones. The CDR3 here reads CASSPRTGGGITGELFF. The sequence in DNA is TGTGCCAGCAGTCCTAGGACAGGGGGCGGAATTACCGGGGAGCTGTTTTTT.